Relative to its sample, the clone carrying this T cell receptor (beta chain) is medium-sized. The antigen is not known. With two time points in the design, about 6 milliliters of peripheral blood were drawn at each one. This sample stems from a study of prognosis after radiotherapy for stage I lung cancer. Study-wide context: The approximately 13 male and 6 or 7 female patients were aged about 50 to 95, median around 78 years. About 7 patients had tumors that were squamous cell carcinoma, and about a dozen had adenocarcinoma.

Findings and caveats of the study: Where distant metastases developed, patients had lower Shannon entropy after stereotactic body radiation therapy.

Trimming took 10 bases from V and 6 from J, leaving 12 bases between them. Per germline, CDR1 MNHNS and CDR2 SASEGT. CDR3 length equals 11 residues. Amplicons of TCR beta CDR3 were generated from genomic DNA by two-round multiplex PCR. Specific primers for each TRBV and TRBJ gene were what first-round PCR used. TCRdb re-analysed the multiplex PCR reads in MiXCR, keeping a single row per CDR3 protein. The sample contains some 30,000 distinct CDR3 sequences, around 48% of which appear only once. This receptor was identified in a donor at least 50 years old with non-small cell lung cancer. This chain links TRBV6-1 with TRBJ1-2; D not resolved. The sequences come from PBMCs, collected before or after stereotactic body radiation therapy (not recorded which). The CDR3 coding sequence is TGTGCCACCGTTTGGGGAAATGGCTACACCTTC. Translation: CATVWGNGYTF.